This T cell receptor beta chain was identified in a study of T cell repertoires in cytomegalovirus infection. As for the study in general: The study used recently identified HLA-C-restricted and well-studied HLA-B-restricted CMV epitopes. Matching HLA type and CMV infection were both indicated by public TCR beta signatures.

TCRdb analysed the reads with MiXCR anew, one entry per CDR3 protein. Of roughly 500,000 distinct CDR3 sequences listed, 33% are singletons. V lost 5 bases to trimming and J lost 7 bases; unmatched junction nucleotides: 12. The CDR3 has 16 residues. Germline CDR1 reads SGHVS; CDR2 reads FNYEAQ. As regards this clonotype: Its antigen is unknown.

Findings and caveats of the study: There were carriers of CMV plus the relevant HLA, and cumulative public TCR beta family frequency identified them. CMV-specific TCR beta clonotypes restricted by HLA-C were the ones dominating the ex vivo response.

This clonotype was sampled from a human donor in good health (CMV status not recorded). Some clones in this sample may be carry-over from other donors' samples. The J gene is TRBJ2-1, the V gene TRBV7-6; 9 bases match TRBD2. This specimen was cultured PBMCs, taken from culture after CMV antigen stimulation. The CDR3 reads CASSHPLAGARNEQFF. The CDR3 bases are TGTGCCAGCAGCCACCCCTTAGCGGGAGCGCGGAATGAGCAGTTCTTC. The full variable domain, completed using reference TRBV7-6 and TRBJ2-1, is GAGVSQSPRYKVTKRGQDVALRCDPISGHVSLYWYRQALGQGPEFLTYFNYEAQQDKSGLPNDRFSAERPEGSISTLTIQRTEQRDSAMYRCASSHPLAGARNEQFFGPGTRLTVL.